These 13 T cell receptor beta chains were sequenced from one sample in a study. TCRdb itself ran the RT-PCR reads through MiXCR, one entry per CDR3 protein. The sample holds more than 600,000 distinct CDR3 sequences, 14% seen once. Sequencing used memory CD4+ T cells from blood. Receptors originate from a female donor in good health, serving as a healthy control.

This clonotype has a count of ten or more. This chain connects TRBV6-5 to TRBJ1-5, with 8 bases matching TRBD1. The CDR3 extends over 15 amino acids. V gave up 6 bases and J gave up 6 bases; unmatched junction bases: 10. CDR1 MNHEY and CDR2 SVGAGI come from the germline V gene. CDR3 nucleotides: TGTGCCAGCAGGGCCGGGACAGGAGTGGGTCAGCCCCAGCATTTT. Its protein product is CASRAGTGVGQPQHF.

The V gene is TRBV11-2, the J gene TRBJ1-1, with D unclear. Trimming took 4 bases from V and 3 from J, leaving 12 bases between them. This CDR3 region has 14 residues. CDR1 SGHAT and CDR2 FQNNGV come from the germline V gene. In DNA, the CDR3 is TGTGCCAGCAGCTCTAGGGTCGGGGACACTGAAGCTTTCTTT. This encodes CASSSRVGDTEAFF.

This clonotype occurred a few times. The genes are TRBV27 and TRBJ1-1; possible D gene TRBD1, 5 bases. CDR1 is MNHEY and CDR2 is SMNVEV in the germline V gene (reference sequence). The CDR3 runs to 14 residues. With 5 bases removed from V and 4 bases from J, the gap between germline ends came to 14 bases. The CDR3 bases are TGTGCCAGCAGTCAGGGCGGTTGGGGCACTGAAGCTTTCTTT. This gives the protein CASSQGGWGTEAFF.

The chain employs TRBV5-1 and TRBJ2-1, with 11 positions matching TRBD2. Germline assignment: CDR1 SGHRS and CDR2 YFSETQ. The CDR3 loop spans 17 amino acids. After removal of 1 base from V and 4 bases from J, the junction contained 7 bases not matched to a gene. CDR3 residues: CASSLRGASGGYNEQFF. CDR3 bases: TGCGCCAGCAGCTTGCGGGGAGCTAGCGGGGGGTACAATGAGCAGTTCTTC.

The V gene is TRBV24-1, the J gene TRBJ2-7; no reliable D call. This CDR3 is built from 13 residues. Germline lookup yields CDR1 KGHDR and CDR2 SFDVKD. Trimming removed 3 bases from V and 4 bases from J, with 9 bases in between. The CDR3 loop reads CATSDNRPYEQYF. The CDR3 nucleotides are TGTGCCACCAGTGATAATCGACCTTACGAGCAGTACTTC.

The CDR3 spells CSVRGQTSSNTGELFF. CDR3 in DNA: TGCAGCGTGAGGGGACAGACGAGTTCGAACACCGGGGAGCTGTTTTTT. The chain is built from TRBV29-1 and TRBJ2-2; 7 nucleotides line up with TRBD1. Germline V gene data show CDR1 as SQVTM and CDR2 as ANQGSEA. The V segment lost 6 bases and the J segment 0 bases; nucleotides outside the gene matches: 10. The length of the CDR3 is 16 residues.

To note about this clonotype: The conserved phenylalanine or tryptophan is not found at the CDR3 terminus, so this likely reflects a read error. The chain is built from TRBV12-3 or TRBV12-4 and TRBJ1-1, with D uncertain. V dropped 7 bases and J dropped 9 bases, with 12 bases sitting between them. The CDR3 runs to 11 residues. In DNA, the CDR3 is TGTGCCAGCACGAGGACGGAGAAAGCTTTCTAT. Its protein product is CASTRTEKAFY.

CDR3 DNA: TGTGCCAGCAGCCTGGGTCGGGGGGCCCAAAACATTCAGTACTTC. This translates into CASSLGRGAQNIQYF. This sequence joins TRBV7-2 and TRBJ2-4; D is possibly TRBD2 (7 bases). V lost 5 bases and J 5 bases, leaving 16 bases between the germline ends. Germline-derived CDR1 and CDR2 are SGHTA and FQGNSA. There are 15 residues in the CDR3.

The chain has TRBV7-2 and TRBJ2-7; D uncertain. The V end was cut by 5 bases, the J end by 4 bases, with 12 bases between. Germline CDR1 SGHTA, CDR2 FQGNSA. The CDR3 has 13 amino acids. The CDR3 reads CASSTVHSYEQYF. In DNA form, the CDR3 reads TGTGCCAGCAGCACCGTTCACTCTTACGAGCAGTACTTC.

The chain links TRBV5-5 to TRBJ1-5, with a possible D match to TRBD1 (6 bases). The CDR3 length is 16 residues. Looked up from germline, CDR1 is SGHKS and CDR2 is YYEKEE (reference sequence). V shed 3 bases and J shed 1 base, with 14 bases lying between them. In DNA form, the CDR3 reads TGTGCCAGCAGCTGGGGACCCAGGGGAAGCAATCAGCCCCAGCATTTT. Translating it yields CASSWGPRGSNQPQHF.

This clonotype was counted a few times. The chain is built from TRBV6-2 or TRBV6-3 and TRBJ2-7; 10 nucleotides agree with TRBD1. The ends lost 6 bases at V and 1 base at J; junction bases unmatched: 6. This CDR3 is built from 15 residues. The V gene's germline CDR1 is MNHEY and CDR2 SVGEGT. The CDR3 coding sequence is TGTGCCAGCAGAAGGGACAGGGGTGGGTCCTACGAGCAGTACTTC. This codes for CASRRDRGGSYEQYF.

This clonotype was counted a few times. The chain uses TRBV20-1 and TRBJ2-7; 8 bases fit TRBD2. The CDR3 is made up of 14 amino acids. Germline V gene data show CDR1 as DFQATT and CDR2 as SNEGSKA (reference sequence). Trimming removed 3 bases from V and 1 base from J; junction bases left unmatched: 5. The CDR3 is CSASPASGSYEQYF. CDR3 in DNA: TGCAGTGCTAGTCCGGCTAGCGGGTCCTACGAGCAGTACTTC.

At least ten counts were recorded for this clonotype. This chain's CDR3 is CASSLESAGVHNEQFF. The CDR3, as DNA: TGCGCCAGCAGCTTGGAATCTGCGGGGGTCCACAATGAGCAGTTCTTC. The rearrangement joins TRBV5-1 to TRBJ2-1; TRBD2 matches at 7 bases. The V gene end was trimmed by 0 bases and the J gene end by 5 bases; junction bases not matched to a gene: 8. The CDR3 has 16 amino acids. The germline gives CDR1 SGHRS, CDR2 YFSETQ.